The text below deals with one T cell receptor beta chain. Its antigen is still unknown. TCRdb reprocessed the reads with MiXCR, giving one entry per CDR3 protein. The table lists 160,000 or so distinct CDR3 sequences, roughly a quarter of them singletons. The CDR3 totals 13 residues. Trimming shortened V by 2 bases and J by 9 bases, and 8 bases separated the two germline ends. Per germline, CDR1 SGHTA and CDR2 FQGNSA. This specimen comes from a study of T cell repertoires in cytomegalovirus infection. Study-level information: Indications of both CMV infection and matching HLA type were provided by public TCR beta signatures. Regarding the study as a whole: Pooled public TCR beta family frequency picked out CMV carriers with the relevant HLA. Clonotype analysis showed dominance of the ex vivo response by HLA-C-restricted CMV-specific TCR beta clonotypes.

V gene TRBV7-2 combines with J gene TRBJ1-6; tentatively, D is TRBD1 (6 bases). This sequence originates from a human donor in good health (CMV status not recorded). Some clones in this sample may be carry-over from other donors' samples. Sequences were obtained from PBMCs. CDR3 bases: TGTGCCAGCAGCTTAACAGGGCTTTCACCCCTCCACTTT. This encodes CASSLTGLSPLHF.